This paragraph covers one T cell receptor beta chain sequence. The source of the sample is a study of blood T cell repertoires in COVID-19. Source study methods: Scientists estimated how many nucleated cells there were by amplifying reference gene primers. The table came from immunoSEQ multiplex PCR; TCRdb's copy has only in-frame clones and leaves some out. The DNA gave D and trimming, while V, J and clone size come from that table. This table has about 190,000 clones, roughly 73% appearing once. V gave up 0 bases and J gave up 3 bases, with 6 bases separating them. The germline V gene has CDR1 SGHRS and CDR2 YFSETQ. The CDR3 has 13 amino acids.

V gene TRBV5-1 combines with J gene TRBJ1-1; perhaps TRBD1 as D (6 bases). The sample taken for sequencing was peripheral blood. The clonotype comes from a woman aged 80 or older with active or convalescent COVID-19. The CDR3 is CASSLGQDTEAFF. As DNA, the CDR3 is TGCGCCAGCAGCTTGGGACAGGACACTGAAGCTTTCTTT. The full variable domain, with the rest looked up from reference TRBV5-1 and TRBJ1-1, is KAGVTQTPRYLIKTRGQQVTLSCSPISGHRSVSWYQQTPGQGLQFLFEYFSETQRNKGNFPGRFSGRQFSNSRSEMNVSTLELGDSALYLCASSLGQDTEAFFGQGTRLTVV.